Below, 4 T cell receptor beta chains from the same sample are listed, as sequenced in a study of blood T cell repertoires in COVID-19. Measured with immunoSEQ multiplex PCR; TCRdb has only the in-frame clones, and not every one. The sample contains 200,000 to 300,000 clones, approximately 78% of which appear only once. The sequencing input was peripheral blood. The source of these receptors is a woman aged 55-70 years with active or convalescent COVID-19.

CDR3 residues: CASSQGQGGRNTIYF. CDR3 DNA: TGCGCCAGCAGCCAAGGCCAGGGGGGTAGGAACACCATATATTTT. The chain has TRBV4-1 and TRBJ1-3, with 7 bases matching TRBD1. This CDR3 is 15 amino acids long. V shed 1 base, J shed 7 bases, and the junction held 7 bases outside the gene matches. Germline V lookup: CDR1 MGHRA, CDR2 YSYEKL.

This clone was detected many times. The chain links TRBV3-1 (or the pseudogene TRBV3-2) to TRBJ2-2; D is ambiguous. This CDR3 is built from 11 residues. Trimming shortened V by 4 bases and J by 5 bases, and 2 bases separated the two germline ends. Germline values: CDR1 LGHDT, CDR2 YNNKEL (reference sequence). The CDR3 is CASSLTGELFF. CDR3 nucleotides: TGTGCCAGCAGCCTAACCGGGGAGCTGTTTTTT.

V is TRBV21-1 and J is TRBJ1-5; the table assigns TRBD1, which was not confirmed against the DNA. TRBV21-1 is termed a pseudogene. This CDR3 contains 14 residues. The CDR3, as DNA: TGTGCCAGCAGCAAAACAGGGGGCAGGCAGCCCCAGCATTTT. This translates into CASSKTGGRQPQHF.

This clone was counted a few times. The chain is built from TRBV11-2 and TRBJ1-6; D is undetermined. This CDR3 has 14 residues. In germline, CDR1 is SGHAT, CDR2 FQNNGV. V lost 0 bases, J lost 8 bases, and 8 bases lay in between. CDR3 bases: TGTGCCAGCAGCTTAGACAGTTATTATTCACCCCTCCACTTT. Amino acid sequence: CASSLDSYYSPLHF.